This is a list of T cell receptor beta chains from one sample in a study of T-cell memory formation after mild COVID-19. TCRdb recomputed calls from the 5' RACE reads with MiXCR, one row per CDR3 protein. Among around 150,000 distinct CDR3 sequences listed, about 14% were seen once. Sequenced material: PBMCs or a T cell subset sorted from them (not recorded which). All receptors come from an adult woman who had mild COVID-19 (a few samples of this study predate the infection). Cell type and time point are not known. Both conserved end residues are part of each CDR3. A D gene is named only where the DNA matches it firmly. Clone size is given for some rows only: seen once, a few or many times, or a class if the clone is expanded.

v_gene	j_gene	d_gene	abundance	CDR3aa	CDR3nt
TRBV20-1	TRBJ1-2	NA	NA	CSVLDGIYGYTF	TGCAGTGTTCTGGACGGAATCTATGGCTACACCTTC
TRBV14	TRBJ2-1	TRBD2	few	CASSQGTRNEQFF	TGTGCCAGCAGCCAAGGGACTAGGAATGAGCAGTTCTTC
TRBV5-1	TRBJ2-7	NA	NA	CASSLDTTLADSSYEQYF	TGCGCCAGCAGCTTGGACACCACTCTAGCGGACAGCTCCTACGAGCAGTACTTC
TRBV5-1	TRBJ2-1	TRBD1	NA	CASSSGQEYNEQFF	TGCGCCAGCAGCTCGGGACAGGAATACAATGAGCAGTTCTTC
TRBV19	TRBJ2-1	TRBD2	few	CASSISSGGLNYNEQFF	TGTGCCAGTAGTATATCTAGCGGGGGATTGAACTACAATGAGCAGTTCTTC
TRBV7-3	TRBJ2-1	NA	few	CASSLGGLGLSEQFF	TGTGCCAGCAGCCTAGGGGGGTTGGGTCTCTCTGAGCAGTTCTTC
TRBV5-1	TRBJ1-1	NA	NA	CASSFRIPGMTEAFF	TGCGCCAGCAGCTTTCGGATACCCGGGATGACTGAAGCTTTCTTT
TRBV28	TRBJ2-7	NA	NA	CASSRGGISSYEQYF	TGTGCCAGCAGTCGGGGCGGGATTAGCTCCTACGAGCAGTACTTC
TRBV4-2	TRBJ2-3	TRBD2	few	CASSPQPGLADTQYF	TGTGCCAGCAGCCCCCAGCCGGGACTAGCGGATACGCAGTATTTT
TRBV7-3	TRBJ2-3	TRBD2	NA	CASSLTSGVTDTQYF	TGTGCCAGCAGCTTAACTAGCGGGGTCACAGATACGCAGTATTTT
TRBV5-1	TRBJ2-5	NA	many	CASSLVGETQYF	TGTGCCAGCAGTTTAGTGGGGGAGACCCAGTACTTC
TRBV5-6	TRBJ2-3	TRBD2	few	CASSLFLAGLDTQYF	TGTGCCAGCAGCTTGTTTCTAGCGGGTCTGGATACGCAGTATTTT
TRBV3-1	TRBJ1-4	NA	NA	CASSPTSTEKLFF	TGTGCCAGCAGCCCAACTTCCACGGAAAAACTGTTTTTT
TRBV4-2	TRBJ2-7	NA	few	CASSQNSYEQYF	TGTGCCAGCAGCCAGAACTCCTACGAGCAGTACTTC
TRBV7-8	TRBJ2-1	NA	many	CASSLEDTPRFF	TGTGCCAGCAGCTTAGAAGACACCCCCAGGTTCTTC
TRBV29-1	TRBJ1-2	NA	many	CSVVFQGMDGYTF	TGCAGCGTTGTATTTCAGGGTATGGATGGCTACACCTTC
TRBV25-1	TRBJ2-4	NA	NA	CASSGAPGLLQYF	TGTGCCAGCAGTGGTGCACCGGGTCTTCTTCAGTACTTC
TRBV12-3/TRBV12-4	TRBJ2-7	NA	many	CASSQSDEQYF	TGTGCCAGCAGCCAGAGCGACGAGCAGTACTTC
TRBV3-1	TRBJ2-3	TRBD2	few	CASSPSRGYTDTQYF	TGTGCCAGCAGCCCCTCGCGGGGGTACACAGATACGCAGTATTTT
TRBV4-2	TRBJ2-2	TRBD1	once	CASSQESGGTGELFF	TGTGCCAGCAGCCAAGAATCAGGGGGCACCGGGGAGCTGTTTTTT